These 5 T cell receptor beta chains share one sample of origin, sequenced in a study of cytomegalovirus exposure and HLA in healthy donors. Primers for the PCR totalled 60 Vbeta and 13 Jbeta. Some clones are missing from TCRdb's copy, which holds only in-frame ones; the method was immunoSEQ multiplex PCR. Altogether some 160,000 clones are present, around four fifths being singletons, with the ten largest covering roughly 3.4%. The sequencing sample was made of PBMCs. These TCRs come from a male donor in good health and CMV-seronegative.

The chain has TRBV28 and TRBJ2-1; possibly TRBD1 for D (6 bases). Looked up from germline, CDR1 is MDHEN and CDR2 is SYDVKM. The V and J ends lost 2 bases and 5 bases respectively, with 19 bases between them. This CDR3 is built from 17 residues. CDR3 region: CASSLSRGKTRHNEQFF. The CDR3 coding sequence is TGTGCCAGCAGTTTAAGCAGGGGAAAAACCAGACACAATGAGCAGTTCTTC. The variable domain in full, completed from reference TRBV28 and TRBJ2-1, reads DVKVTQSSRYLVKRTGEKVFLECVQDMDHENMFWYRQDPGLGLRLIYFSYDVKMKEKGDIPEGYSVSREKKERFSLILESASTNQTSMYLCASSLSRGKTRHNEQFFGPGTRLTVL.

This chain links TRBV4-3 with TRBJ2-3, with D possibly matching TRBD2 (6 bases). Trimming left V 1 base short and J 4 bases short, with 12 bases between. The germline gives CDR1 LGHNA, CDR2 YSLEER. The CDR3 runs 15 residues. CDR3 region: CASSQGRESADTQYF. CDR3 nucleotides: TGCGCCAGCAGCCAAGGTCGGGAGTCAGCAGATACGCAGTATTTT.

This chain links TRBV5-6 with TRBJ1-1; TRBD1 matches 9 bases. The CDR3 is made up of 16 amino acids. In germline, CDR1 is SGHDT, CDR2 YYEEEE. The V and J ends lost 0 bases and 3 bases, in that order; junction bases with no gene match: 6. The CDR3 is CASSLDRGPLHTEAFF. As DNA, the CDR3 is TGTGCCAGCAGCTTGGACAGGGGGCCTCTACACACTGAAGCTTTCTTT.

The CDR3 nucleotides are TGTGCCAGCAGTCCACAGGGGTGGGAGACCCAGTACTTC. Protein: CASSPQGWETQYF. The chain uses TRBV28 and TRBJ2-5; 7 nucleotides agree with TRBD1. Germline V CDR1 and CDR2: MDHEN, SYDVKM. The junction had 5 bases not matched to a gene; V was cut back by 5 bases and J by 5 bases. The CDR3 runs to 13 residues.

The chain carries TRBV18 and TRBJ1-5, with D unclear. This CDR3 has 14 residues. CDR1 and CDR2 (germline): KGHSH, LQKENI. V lost 3 bases and J lost 3, with 9 bases in between. The CDR3 DNA reads as TGTGCCAGCTCACCGGGAGGGAACAATCAGCCCCAGCATTTT. Amino acids: CASSPGGNNQPQHF.